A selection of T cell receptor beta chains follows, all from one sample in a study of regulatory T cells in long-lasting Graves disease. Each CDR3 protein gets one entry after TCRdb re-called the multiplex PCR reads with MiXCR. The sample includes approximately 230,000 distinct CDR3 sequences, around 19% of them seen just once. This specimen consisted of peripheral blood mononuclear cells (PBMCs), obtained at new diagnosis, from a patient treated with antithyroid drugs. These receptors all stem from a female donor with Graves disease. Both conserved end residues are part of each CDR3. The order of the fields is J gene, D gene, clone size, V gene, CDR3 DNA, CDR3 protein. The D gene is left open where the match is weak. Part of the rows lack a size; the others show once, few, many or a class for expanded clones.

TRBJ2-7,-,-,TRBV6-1,TGTGCCGGCAGTGAGCACAGCGACGAGCAGTACTTC,CAGSEHSDEQYF
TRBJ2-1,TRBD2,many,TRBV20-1,TGCAGTGCTAGAGATTTCCAACTAGCGGGAGGGAATGAGCAGTTCTTC,CSARDFQLAGGNEQFF
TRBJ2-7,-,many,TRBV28,TGTGCCAGCAGTATCACTCGCGACTCCTACGAGCAGTACTTC,CASSITRDSYEQYF
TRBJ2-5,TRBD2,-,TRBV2,TGTGCCGGACGTCCGGGAGGGAGACAAGAGACCCAGTACTTC,CAGRPGGRQETQYF
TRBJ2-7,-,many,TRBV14,TGTGCCAGCAGCCGTTCGTCAGACTTCTACGAGCAGTACTTC,CASSRSSDFYEQYF
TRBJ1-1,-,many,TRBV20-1,TGCAGTGTCGCGGGACCCTTGGGCACTGAAGCTTTCTTT,CSVAGPLGTEAFF
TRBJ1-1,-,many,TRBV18,TGTGCCAGCTCACTCCCCTCAAGCCCTGAAGCTTTCTTT,CASSLPSSPEAFF
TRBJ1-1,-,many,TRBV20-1,TGCAGTGCTAGAGATGCAAGACTGAACACTGAAGCTTTCTTT,CSARDARLNTEAFF
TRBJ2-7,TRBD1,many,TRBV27,TGTGCCAGCAGCCCATCGGGACAGGCTTCCTACGAGCAGTACTTC,CASSPSGQASYEQYF
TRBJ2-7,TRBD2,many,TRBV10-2,TGCGCCAGCAGTGCCCAACTAGCGGAGAGCTACGAGCAGTACTTC,CASSAQLAESYEQYF
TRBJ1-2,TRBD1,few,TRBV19,TGTGCCAGTAGTTCCCGACAGGGAGTTAACTATGGCTACACCTTC,CASSSRQGVNYGYTF
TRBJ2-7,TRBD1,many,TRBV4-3,TGCGCCAGCAGCCGTATACAGGGGCACGACAACGAGCAGTACTTC,CASSRIQGHDNEQYF
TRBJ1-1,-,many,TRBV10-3,TGTGCCATCAGTGAGTCCACAGCTGAAGCTTTCTTT,CAISESTAEAFF
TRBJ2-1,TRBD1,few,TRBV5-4,TGTGCCAGCAGTATCCCGGGACAGGGCGTTTTGAATGAGCAGTTCTTC,CASSIPGQGVLNEQFF
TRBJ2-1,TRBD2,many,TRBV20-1,TGCAGTGCCTCCACCGGGGTTAGCGGGAGCTCCTACAATGAGCAGTTCTTC,CSASTGVSGSSYNEQFF